This T cell receptor beta chain emerged from a study of T cells in Graves' hyperthyroidism and ophthalmopathy. There were TCR beta CDR3 regions amplified from RNA transcripts. First-round RT-PCR with HTBI primers amplified the TCR CDR3 region. TCRdb analysed the multiplex PCR reads with MiXCR anew, one entry per CDR3 protein. The sample has hundreds of thousands of distinct CDR3 sequences; around 15% are singletons. This CDR3 has 12 amino acids. The germline gives CDR1 GTSNPN, CDR2 SVGIG (reference sequence). Trimming pared 8 bases from V and 4 bases from J, leaving 12 bases between. Note on this clonotype: Its antigen is unidentified.

Subjects aged 18 to 65 presented with newly diagnosed hyperthyroidism of less than 2 months' duration. Patients showing uncontrolled infection, other autoimmune disease, pregnancy or lactation were ineligible. Out of 8.5 to 10 ml of fresh peripheral blood came the PBMCs. Points from the study as a whole: Patients with ophthalmopathy were separated from those with stable hyperthyroidism by a 13 V-J model.

This TCR was recovered from a young woman with Graves' hyperthyroidism. The chain has TRBV30 and TRBJ1-3; D may be TRBD1 (5 bases). Sequencing was done on a sample of blood. The CDR3 nucleotides read TGTGCCCGGGGGGGTACGGGAAACACCATATATTTT. Translating gives CARGGTGNTIYF.